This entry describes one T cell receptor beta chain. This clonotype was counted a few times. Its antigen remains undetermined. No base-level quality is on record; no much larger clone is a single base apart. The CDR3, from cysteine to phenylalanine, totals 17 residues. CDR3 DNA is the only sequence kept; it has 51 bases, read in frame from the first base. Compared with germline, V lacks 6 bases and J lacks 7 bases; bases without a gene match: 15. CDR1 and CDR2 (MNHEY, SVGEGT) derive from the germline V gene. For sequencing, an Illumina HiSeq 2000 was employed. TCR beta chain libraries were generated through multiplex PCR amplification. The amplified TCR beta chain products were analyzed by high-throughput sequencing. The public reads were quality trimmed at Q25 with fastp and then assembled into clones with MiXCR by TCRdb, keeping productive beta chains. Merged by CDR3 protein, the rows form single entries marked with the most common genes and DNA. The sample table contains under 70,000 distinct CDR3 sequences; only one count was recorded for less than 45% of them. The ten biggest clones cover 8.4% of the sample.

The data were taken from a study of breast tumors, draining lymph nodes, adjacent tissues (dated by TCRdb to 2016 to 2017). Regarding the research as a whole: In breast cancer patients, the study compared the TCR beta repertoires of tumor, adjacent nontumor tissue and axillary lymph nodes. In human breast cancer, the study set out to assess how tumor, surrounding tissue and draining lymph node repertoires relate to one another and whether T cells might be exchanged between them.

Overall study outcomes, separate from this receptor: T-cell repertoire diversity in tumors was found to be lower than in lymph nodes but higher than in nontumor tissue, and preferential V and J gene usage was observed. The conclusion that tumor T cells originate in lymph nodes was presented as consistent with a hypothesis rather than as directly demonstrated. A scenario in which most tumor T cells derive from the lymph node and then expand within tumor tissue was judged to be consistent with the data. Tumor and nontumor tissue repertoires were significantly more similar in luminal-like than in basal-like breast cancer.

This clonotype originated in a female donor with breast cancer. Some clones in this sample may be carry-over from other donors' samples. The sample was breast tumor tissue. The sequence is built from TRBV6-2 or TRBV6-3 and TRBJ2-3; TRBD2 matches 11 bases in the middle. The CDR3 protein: CASSRSASGGILNTQYF. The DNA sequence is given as TGTGCCAGCAGCCGTTCGGCTAGCGGGGGGATCTTAAATACGCAGTATTTT.